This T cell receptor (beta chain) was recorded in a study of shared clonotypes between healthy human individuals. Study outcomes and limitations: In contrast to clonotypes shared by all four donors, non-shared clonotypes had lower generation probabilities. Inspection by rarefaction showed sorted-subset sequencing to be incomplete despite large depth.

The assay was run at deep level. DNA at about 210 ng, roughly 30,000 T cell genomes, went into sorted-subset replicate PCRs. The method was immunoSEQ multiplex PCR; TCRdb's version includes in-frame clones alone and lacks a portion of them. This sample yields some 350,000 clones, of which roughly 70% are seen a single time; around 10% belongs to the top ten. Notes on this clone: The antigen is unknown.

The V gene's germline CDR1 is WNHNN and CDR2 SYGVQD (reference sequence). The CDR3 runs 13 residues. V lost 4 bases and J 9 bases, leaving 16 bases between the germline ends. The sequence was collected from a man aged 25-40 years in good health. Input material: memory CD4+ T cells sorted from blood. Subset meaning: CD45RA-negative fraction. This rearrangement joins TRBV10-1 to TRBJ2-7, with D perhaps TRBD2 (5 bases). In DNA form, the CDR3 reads TGCGCCAGCAGTGCGGGTCTAGACGCGGGGCAGTACTTC. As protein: CASSAGLDAGQYF.